This T cell receptor (beta chain) was captured by sequencing in a study of blood T cells in healthy people across ages. CDR3 size: 14 residues. The V gene's germline CDR1 is SGDLS and CDR2 YYNGEE. The ends were cut back, 4 bases at V and 4 bases at J, with 9 bases in the middle. Points from the study as a whole: Relative to aged donors, long-lived donors carried more naive CD4+ cells and displayed higher diversity. Lack of knowledge of donor CMV status possibly confounded expanded clonotype changes.

Using a J-beta primer mix together with a sample-barcoded 5' primer, a second PCR was run for about 7 to 12 cycles. TCRdb re-derived calls from the 5' RACE reads in MiXCR, one entry per CDR3 protein. Found here are some 730,000 distinct CDR3 sequences, 22% of them singletons; the top ten hold around a fifth. The study recruited healthy Caucasian donors from Russia who were aged about 6 to 95. The amount of total RNA extracted per sample was at least 5.5 micrograms. As regards this clonotype: The antigen remains undetermined.

V is TRBV9 and J is TRBJ1-6, with D maybe TRBD1 (6 bases). The sample comprised blood. The TCR originated in a man between 65 and 85 years old in good health. The CDR3 is CASSSGQYNSPLHF. In DNA, the CDR3 is TGTGCCAGCAGCTCGGGACAATATAATTCACCCCTCCACTTT.